The 11 T cell receptor beta chains reported below all come from one sample, sequenced in a study of CD8+ T cells in alopecia areata (dated by TCRdb to the late 2010s). Library preparation was by the immunoSEQ multiplex PCR assay. For TCR sequencing, RNA was extracted from every sample and reverse transcribed into cDNA to serve as template. TCRdb took this table from immuneACCESS and kept in-frame rearrangements with V and J called. Such tables lack part of the clones; where checked against another copy, unresolved V genes explain under half of the gap, and the rest is unexplained. Here the sample has 190,000 or so clones; around 56% occur a single time. 3% to 3.5% of the sample rests with the top ten. Per the publication, the time point label means: more than three weeks on oral tofacitinib. This sample's treatment or condition label indicates: oral pan-JAK inhibitor, 5-10 mg twice daily. Sequenced material: CD4+ T cells sorted from blood, taken at week 4, from a patient treated with tofacitinib. These TCRs come from a human donor with alopecia areata.

The rearrangement links TRBV7-9 to TRBJ2-3; 9 bases are shared with TRBD2. The CDR3 is 14 residues long. In germline, CDR1 is SEHNR, CDR2 FQNEAQ (reference sequence). The V segment lost 5 bases and the J segment 6 bases; nucleotides outside the gene matches: 6. CDR3 bases: TGTGCCAGCAGCGATAGCGGGGGCGTCGATACGCAGTATTTT. The encoded protein is CASSDSGGVDTQYF. Drawing the rest from reference TRBV7-9 and TRBJ2-3, the complete variable domain is DTGVSQNPRHKITKRGQNVTFRCDPISEHNRLYWYRQTLGQGPEFLTYFQNEAQLEKSRLLSDRFSAERPKGSFSTLEIQRTEQGDSAMYLCASSDSGGVDTQYFGPGTRLTVL.

Only a few counts were recorded for this clone. The gene calls are TRBV7-2 and TRBJ2-4; the D gene is possibly TRBD2 (5 bases). The germline V gene encodes CDR1 SGHTA and CDR2 FQGNSA. CDR3 length: 15 amino acids. Deletions cut 3 bases from V and 0 bases from J, with 9 bases between. The CDR3 DNA sequence: TGTGCCAGCAGCTTCGGGGTCTCAGCCAAAAACATTCAGTACTTC. Amino acid sequence: CASSFGVSAKNIQYF.

The chain combines TRBV5-1 with TRBJ2-7; D call uncertain. The CDR3 length is 14 residues. Germline V gene sequence: CDR1 SGHRS, CDR2 YFSETQ. The ends were cut back, 4 bases at V and 2 bases at J, with 13 bases in the middle. CDR3 DNA: TGCGCCAGCAGCAATCCTGGAGTGACCTACGAGCAGTACTTC. Its translation is CASSNPGVTYEQYF.

The gene calls are TRBV5-1 and TRBJ2-3; 7 nucleotides align to TRBD2. Germline V lookup: CDR1 SGHRS, CDR2 YFSETQ. V gave up 4 bases and J gave up 2 bases; unmatched junction bases: 4. This CDR3 region has 14 residues. The CDR3 DNA reads as TGCGCCAGCAGCCCTAGCGGACCCACAGATACGCAGTATTTT. It is translated as CASSPSGPTDTQYF. Full variable domain (outside the CDR3, taken from reference TRBV5-1 and TRBJ2-3): KAGVTQTPRYLIKTRGQQVTLSCSPISGHRSVSWYQQTPGQGLQFLFEYFSETQRNKGNFPGRFSGRQFSNSRSEMNVSTLELGDSALYLCASSPSGPTDTQYFGPGTRLTVL.

The chain joins TRBV27 to TRBJ1-5, with D perhaps TRBD1 (5 bases). Germline-derived CDR1 and CDR2 are MNHEY and SMNVEV (reference sequence). The V gene lost 3 bases and the J gene lost 4 bases, with 10 bases spanning the gap. This CDR3 region has 14 residues. As DNA, the CDR3 is TGTGCCAGCAGTTTGATCAGGGCGAATCAGCCCCAGCATTTT. Translating it yields CASSLIRANQPQHF.

The CDR3 coding sequence is TGTGCCAGCAGCTTGGAACAGGGGACAGATACGCAGTATTTT. Amino acids: CASSLEQGTDTQYF. V usage is TRBV5-4 and J usage is TRBJ2-3; TRBD1 matches 7 bases. Germline CDR1 SGHNT, CDR2 YYREEE (reference sequence). V gave up 0 bases and J gave up 3 bases; unmatched junction bases: 1. The CDR3 spans 14 residues.

The chain uses TRBV19 and TRBJ2-5, with 9 bases matching TRBD2. V was clipped by 2 bases and J by 5 bases; unmatched bases: 9. The CDR3 is 16 amino acids. Germline-derived CDR1 and CDR2 are LNHDA and SQIVND (reference sequence). The CDR3 DNA sequence: TGTGCCAGTAGTATATTTAGGACTAGCGCAAAGGAGACCCAGTACTTC. It encodes CASSIFRTSAKETQYF.

This chain joins TRBV29-1 and TRBJ2-5, with 8 bases identical to TRBD2. In germline, CDR1 is SQVTM, CDR2 ANQGSEA. V gave up 6 bases and J gave up 7 bases; unmatched junction bases: 10. The CDR3 covers 13 residues. The CDR3: CSVYRGGQPTQYF. The CDR3 coding sequence is TGCAGCGTCTACCGGGGGGGCCAGCCGACCCAGTACTTC.

The chain is built from TRBV4-3 and TRBJ1-2; 9 bases map to TRBD1. In germline, CDR1 is LGHNA, CDR2 YSLEER. J gave up 5 bases and V 0 bases, and 4 bases lay outside the gene matches. This CDR3 has 15 residues. CDR3 loop: CASSQDRQGGYGYTF. DNA of the CDR3: TGCGCCAGCAGCCAAGACCGACAGGGGGGATATGGCTACACCTTC.

The chain uses TRBV28 and TRBJ1-2; D is unclear. Germline CDR1 and CDR2: MDHEN and SYDVKM. Trimming shortened V by 9 bases and J by 2 bases, and 7 bases separated the two germline ends. This CDR3 region has 11 residues. The CDR3 protein is CASGPNYGYTF. CDR3 in DNA: TGTGCCAGTGGACCCAACTATGGCTACACCTTC.

V and J are TRBV18 and TRBJ2-5; no clear D. The germline CDR1 and CDR2 sequences are KGHSH and LQKENI. Trimming took off 8 bases at V and 2 bases at J, with 12 bases between the two ends. This CDR3 region has 13 residues. The CDR3 sequence is CASRPDQQETQYF. The CDR3 nucleotides read TGTGCCAGCCGACCCGATCAGCAAGAGACCCAGTACTTC.